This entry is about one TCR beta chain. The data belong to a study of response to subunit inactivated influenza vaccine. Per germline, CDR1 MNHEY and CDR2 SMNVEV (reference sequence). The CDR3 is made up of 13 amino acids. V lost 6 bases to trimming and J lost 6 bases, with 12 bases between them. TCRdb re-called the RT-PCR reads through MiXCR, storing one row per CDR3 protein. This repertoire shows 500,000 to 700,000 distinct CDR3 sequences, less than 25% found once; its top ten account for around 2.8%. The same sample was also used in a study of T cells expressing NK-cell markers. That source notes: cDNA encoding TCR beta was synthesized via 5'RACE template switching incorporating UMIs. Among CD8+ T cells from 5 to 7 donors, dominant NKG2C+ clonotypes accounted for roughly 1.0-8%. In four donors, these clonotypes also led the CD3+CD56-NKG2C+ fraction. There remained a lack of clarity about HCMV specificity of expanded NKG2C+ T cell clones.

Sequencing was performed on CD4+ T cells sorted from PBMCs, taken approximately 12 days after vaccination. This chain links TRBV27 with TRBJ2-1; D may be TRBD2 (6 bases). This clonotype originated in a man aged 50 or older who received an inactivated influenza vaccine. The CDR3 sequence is CASRYGGLNEQFF. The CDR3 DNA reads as TGTGCCAGCAGATATGGGGGACTCAATGAGCAGTTCTTC.